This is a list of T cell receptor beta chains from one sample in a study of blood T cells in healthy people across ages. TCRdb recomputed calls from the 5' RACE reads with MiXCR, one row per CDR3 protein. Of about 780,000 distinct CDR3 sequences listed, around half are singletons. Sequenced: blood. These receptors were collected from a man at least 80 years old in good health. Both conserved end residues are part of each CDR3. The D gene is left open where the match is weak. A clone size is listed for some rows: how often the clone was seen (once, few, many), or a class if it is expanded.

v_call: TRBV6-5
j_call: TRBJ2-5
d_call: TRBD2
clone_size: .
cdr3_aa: CASNSGTSGSQETQYF
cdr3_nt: TGTGCCAGCAATTCGGGGACTAGCGGGTCGCAAGAGACCCAGTACTTC

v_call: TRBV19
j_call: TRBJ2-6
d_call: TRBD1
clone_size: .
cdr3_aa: CASSEGATGANVLTF
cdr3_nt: TGTGCCAGTAGTGAGGGGGCCACTGGGGCCAACGTCCTGACTTTC

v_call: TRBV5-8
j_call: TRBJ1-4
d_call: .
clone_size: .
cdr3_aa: CASSSGSGIEKLFF
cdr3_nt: TGTGCCAGCAGCTCTGGATCGGGAATTGAAAAACTGTTTTTT

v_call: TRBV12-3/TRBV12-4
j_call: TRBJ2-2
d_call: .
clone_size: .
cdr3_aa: CASSITGHGELFF
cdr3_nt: TGTGCCAGCAGTATAACAGGGCACGGGGAGCTGTTTTTT

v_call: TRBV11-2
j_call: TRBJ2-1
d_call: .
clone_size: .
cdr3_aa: CASSLSYVVWGEPNEQFF
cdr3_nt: TGTGCCAGCAGCTTGTCCTACGTGGTATGGGGAGAGCCTAACGAGCAGTTCTTC

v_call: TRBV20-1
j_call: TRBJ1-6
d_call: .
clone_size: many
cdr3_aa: CSASVLGEGDSPLHF
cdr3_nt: TGCAGTGCTAGTGTTTTGGGGGAGGGTGATTCACCCCTCCACTTT

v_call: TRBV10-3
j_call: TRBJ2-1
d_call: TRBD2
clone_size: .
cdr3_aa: CAIRQEPLTSESSYNEQFF
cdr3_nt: TGTGCCATCAGACAAGAGCCCCTGACTAGCGAGAGCTCCTACAATGAGCAGTTCTTC

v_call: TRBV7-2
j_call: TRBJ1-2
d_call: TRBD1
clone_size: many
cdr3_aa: CASSRNGQGDLGYTF
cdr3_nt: TGTGCCAGCAGCCGAAACGGACAGGGAGACCTGGGCTACACCTTC

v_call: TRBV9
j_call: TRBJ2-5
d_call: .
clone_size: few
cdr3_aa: CASSGVTETQYF
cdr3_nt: TGTGCCAGCAGCGGGGTGACGGAGACCCAGTACTTC

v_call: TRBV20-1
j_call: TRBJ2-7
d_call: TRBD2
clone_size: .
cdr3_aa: CSAPPETSGFYNEQYF
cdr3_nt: TGCAGTGCTCCTCCCGAAACTAGCGGGTTCTACAATGAGCAGTACTTC

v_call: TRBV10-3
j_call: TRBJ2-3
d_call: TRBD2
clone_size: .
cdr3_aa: CAISEAGGLADTQYF
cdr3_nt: TGTGCCATCAGTGAGGCGGGGGGGCTAGCAGATACGCAGTATTTT

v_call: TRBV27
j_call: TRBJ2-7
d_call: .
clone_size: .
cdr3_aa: CASSSWTPYYEQYF
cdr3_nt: TGTGCCAGCAGTTCCTGGACACCTTACTACGAGCAGTACTTC

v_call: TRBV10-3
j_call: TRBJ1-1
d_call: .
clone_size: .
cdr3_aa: CAISESGGLVTEAFF
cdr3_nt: TGTGCCATCAGTGAGTCGGGGGGTTTGGTCACTGAAGCTTTCTTT

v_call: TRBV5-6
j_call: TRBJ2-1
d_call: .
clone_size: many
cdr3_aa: CASSLEVVRSGSEQFF
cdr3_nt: TGTGCCAGCAGCTTGGAGGTCGTAAGGTCTGGGAGTGAGCAGTTCTTC

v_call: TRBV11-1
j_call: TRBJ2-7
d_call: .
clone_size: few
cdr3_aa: CASSRSEGGNSYEQYF
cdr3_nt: TGTGCCAGCAGCCGCAGCGAGGGGGGGAATTCCTACGAGCAGTACTTC

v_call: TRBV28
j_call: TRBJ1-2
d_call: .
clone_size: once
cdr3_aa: CASSLGNRAGDYTF
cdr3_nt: TGTGCCAGCAGTTTAGGGAATCGGGCGGGAGACTACACCTTC

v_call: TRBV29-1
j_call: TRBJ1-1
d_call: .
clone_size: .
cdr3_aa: CSVDGRGRTEAFF
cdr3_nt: TGCAGCGTTGATGGCAGGGGCCGGACTGAAGCTTTCTTT

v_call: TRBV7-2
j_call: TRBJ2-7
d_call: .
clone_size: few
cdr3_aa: CASSLGPGGGEQYF
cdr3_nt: TGTGCCAGCAGCTTAGGTCCTGGAGGAGGGGAGCAGTACTTC

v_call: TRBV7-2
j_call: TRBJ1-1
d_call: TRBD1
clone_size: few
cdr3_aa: CASSRQGLATEAFF
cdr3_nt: TGTGCCAGCAGCCGACAGGGTTTGGCCACTGAAGCTTTCTTT

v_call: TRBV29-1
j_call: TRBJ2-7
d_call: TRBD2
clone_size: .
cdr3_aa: CSVETSGGTYYEQYF
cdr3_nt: TGCAGCGTTGAAACTAGCGGGGGAACATACTACGAGCAGTACTTC

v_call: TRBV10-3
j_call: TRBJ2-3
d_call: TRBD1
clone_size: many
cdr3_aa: CASKTEGQNTDTQYF
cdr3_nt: TGTGCCTCGAAGACAGAGGGACAGAACACAGATACGCAGTATTTT

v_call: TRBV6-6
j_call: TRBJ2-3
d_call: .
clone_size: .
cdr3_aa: CASSYDTDTQYF
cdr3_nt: TGTGCCAGCAGTTACGACACAGATACGCAGTATTTT

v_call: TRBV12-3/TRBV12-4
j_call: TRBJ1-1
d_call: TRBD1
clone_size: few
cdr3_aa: CASSLRQGLAEAFF
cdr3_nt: TGTGCCAGCAGTCTACGACAGGGATTGGCTGAAGCTTTCTTT

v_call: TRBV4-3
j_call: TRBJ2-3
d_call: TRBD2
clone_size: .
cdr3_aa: CASSQGVTSDFTDTQYF
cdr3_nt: TGCGCCAGCAGCCAAGGGGTTACTAGCGATTTCACGGATACGCAGTATTTT

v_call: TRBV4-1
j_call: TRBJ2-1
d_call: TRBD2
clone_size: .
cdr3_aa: CASSLPEGSGVYNEQFF
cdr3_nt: TGCGCCAGCAGCCTCCCCGAGGGTAGCGGGGTATACAATGAGCAGTTCTTC

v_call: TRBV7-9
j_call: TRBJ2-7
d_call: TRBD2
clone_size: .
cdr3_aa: CASSHPLAGGHYEQYF
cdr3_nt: TGTGCCAGCAGCCACCCTCTAGCGGGGGGCCACTACGAGCAGTACTTC

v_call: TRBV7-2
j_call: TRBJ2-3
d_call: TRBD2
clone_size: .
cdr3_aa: CASSSPLREGWDTQYF
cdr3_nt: TGTGCCAGCAGCTCACCATTGCGGGAGGGATGGGATACGCAGTATTTT

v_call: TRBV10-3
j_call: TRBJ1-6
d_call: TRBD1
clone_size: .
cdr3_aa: CAISPDRVNSPLHF
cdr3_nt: TGTGCCATCAGTCCCGACAGGGTTAATTCACCCCTCCACTTT

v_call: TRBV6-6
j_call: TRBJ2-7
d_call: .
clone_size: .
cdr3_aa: CVSTDGLLSSYEQYF
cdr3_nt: TGTGTCAGCACCGACGGCCTTTTGAGCTCCTACGAGCAGTACTTC

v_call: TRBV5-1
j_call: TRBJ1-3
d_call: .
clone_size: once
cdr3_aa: CASSLVGSLSGNTIYF
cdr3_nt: TGCGCCAGCAGCTTAGTAGGGTCCCTCTCTGGAAACACCATATATTTT

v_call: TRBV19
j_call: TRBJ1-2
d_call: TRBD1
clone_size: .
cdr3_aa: CASSQQGDLYGYTF
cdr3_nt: TGTGCCAGTAGTCAACAGGGGGACCTCTATGGCTACACCTTC

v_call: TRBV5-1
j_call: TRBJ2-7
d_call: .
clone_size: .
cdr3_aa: CASSLGGPGEQYF
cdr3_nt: TGCGCCAGCAGCTTGGGCGGGCCGGGCGAGCAGTACTTC

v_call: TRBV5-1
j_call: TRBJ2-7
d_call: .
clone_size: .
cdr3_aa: CASSPGWSSYEQYF
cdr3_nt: TGCGCCAGCAGTCCTGGGTGGAGCTCCTACGAGCAGTACTTC

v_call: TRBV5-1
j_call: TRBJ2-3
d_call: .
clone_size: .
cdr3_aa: CASRDFGGSTDTQYF
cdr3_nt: TGCGCCAGCAGGGATTTTGGGGGTAGCACAGATACGCAGTATTTT

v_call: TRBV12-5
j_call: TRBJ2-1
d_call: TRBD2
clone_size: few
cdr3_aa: CASGVVLAGGPQFF
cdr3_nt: TGTGCTAGTGGTGTGGTGCTAGCGGGAGGGCCGCAGTTCTTC

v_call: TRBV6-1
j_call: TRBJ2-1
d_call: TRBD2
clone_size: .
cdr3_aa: CASSEKSGGAGEQFF
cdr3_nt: TGTGCCAGCAGTGAGAAAAGCGGGGGGGCGGGTGAGCAGTTCTTC

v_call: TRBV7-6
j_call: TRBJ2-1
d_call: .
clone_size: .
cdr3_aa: CASSLVAGAGNEQFF
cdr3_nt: TGTGCCAGCAGCTTAGTGGCAGGGGCTGGCAATGAGCAGTTCTTC

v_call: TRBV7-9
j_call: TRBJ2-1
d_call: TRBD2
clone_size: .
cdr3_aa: CASRKNRTSGGNNEQFF
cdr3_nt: TGTGCCAGCAGGAAAAATAGGACTAGCGGGGGCAACAATGAGCAGTTCTTC

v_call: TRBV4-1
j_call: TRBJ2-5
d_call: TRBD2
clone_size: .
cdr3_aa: CASSQRIAGANQETQYF
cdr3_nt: TGCGCCAGCAGCCAACGCATAGCGGGGGCCAACCAAGAGACCCAGTACTTC

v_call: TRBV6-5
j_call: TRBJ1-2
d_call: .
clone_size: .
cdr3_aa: CASSPGGHGYTF
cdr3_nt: TGTGCCAGCAGTCCCGGAGGGCATGGCTACACCTTC

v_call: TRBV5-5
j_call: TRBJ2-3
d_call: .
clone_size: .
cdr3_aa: CASSFRSASTDTQYF
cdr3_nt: TGTGCCAGCAGCTTCAGGAGCGCTAGCACAGATACGCAGTATTTT

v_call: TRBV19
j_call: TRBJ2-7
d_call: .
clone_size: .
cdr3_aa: CASSNGFYNEQYF
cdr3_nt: TGTGCCAGTAGTAACGGGTTTTACAATGAGCAGTACTTC

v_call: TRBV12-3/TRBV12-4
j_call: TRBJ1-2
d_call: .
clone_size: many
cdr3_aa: CASSLGFNYGYTF
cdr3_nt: TGTGCCAGCAGTCTCGGATTTAACTATGGCTACACCTTC

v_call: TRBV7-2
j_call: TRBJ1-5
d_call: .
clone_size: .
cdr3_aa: CASSLVPPNQPQHF
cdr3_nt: TGTGCCAGCAGCTTAGTCCCACCTAATCAGCCCCAGCATTTT

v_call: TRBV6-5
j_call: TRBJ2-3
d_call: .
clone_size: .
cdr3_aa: CASSYHRSSTDTQYF
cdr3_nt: TGTGCCAGCAGTTACCACAGAAGTTCCACAGATACGCAGTATTTT

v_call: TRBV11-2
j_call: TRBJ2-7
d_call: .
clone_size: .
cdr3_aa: CASSFDPSSYEQYF
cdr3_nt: TGTGCCAGCAGCTTCGACCCGAGCTCCTACGAGCAGTACTTC

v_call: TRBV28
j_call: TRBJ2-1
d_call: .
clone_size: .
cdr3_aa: CASSEGNDEQFF
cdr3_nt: TGTGCCAGCAGTGAGGGAAACGATGAGCAGTTCTTC

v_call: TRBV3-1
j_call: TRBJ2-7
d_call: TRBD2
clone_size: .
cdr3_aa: CASSQESSGFYEQYF
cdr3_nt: TGTGCCAGCAGCCAAGAGAGTAGCGGGTTCTACGAGCAGTACTTC

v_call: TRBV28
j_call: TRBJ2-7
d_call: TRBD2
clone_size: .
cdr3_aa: CASIEAGGVYEQYF
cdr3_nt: TGTGCCAGCATCGAGGCCGGGGGGGTCTACGAGCAGTACTTC

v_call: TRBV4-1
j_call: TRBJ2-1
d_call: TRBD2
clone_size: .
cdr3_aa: CASSQDPSGGPWNEQFF
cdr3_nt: TGCGCCAGCAGCCAAGATCCTAGCGGGGGCCCTTGGAATGAGCAGTTCTTC

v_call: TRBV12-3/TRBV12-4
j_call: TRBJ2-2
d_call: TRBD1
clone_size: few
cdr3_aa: CASTLGQANTGELFF
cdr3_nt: TGTGCCAGCACCTTAGGACAGGCCAACACCGGGGAGCTGTTTTTT

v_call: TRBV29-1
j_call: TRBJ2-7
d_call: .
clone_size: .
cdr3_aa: CSVGPTSSYYNEQYF
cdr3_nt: TGCAGCGTTGGCCCAACTAGTTCTTACTACAATGAGCAGTACTTC

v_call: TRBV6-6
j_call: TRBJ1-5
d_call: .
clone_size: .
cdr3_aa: CASSYVGGGNQPQHF
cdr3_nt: TGTGCCAGCAGTTACGTTGGGGGAGGCAATCAGCCCCAGCATTTT

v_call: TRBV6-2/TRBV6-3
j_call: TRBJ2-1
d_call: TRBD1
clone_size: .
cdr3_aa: CASSYRGQGARNEQFF
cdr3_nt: TGTGCCAGCAGTTACCGGGGACAGGGGGCTAGGAATGAGCAGTTCTTC

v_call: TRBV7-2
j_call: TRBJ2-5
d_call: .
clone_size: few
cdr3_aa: CASGYQEAQYF
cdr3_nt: TGTGCCAGCGGTTACCAAGAGGCCCAGTACTTC

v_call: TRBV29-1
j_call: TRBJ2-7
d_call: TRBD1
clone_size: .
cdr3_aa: CSVGRQGADEQYF
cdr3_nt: TGCAGCGTCGGACGACAGGGGGCGGACGAGCAGTACTTC

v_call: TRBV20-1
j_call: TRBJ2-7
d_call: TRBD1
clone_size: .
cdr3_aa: CSARPGTGGCEQYF
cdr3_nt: TGCAGTGCTCGCCCCGGGACAGGGGGCTGCGAGCAGTACTTC

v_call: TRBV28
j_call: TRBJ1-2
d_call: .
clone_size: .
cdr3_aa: CASSFGRGYTF
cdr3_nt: TGTGCCAGCAGTTTCGGCCGCGGCTACACCTTC

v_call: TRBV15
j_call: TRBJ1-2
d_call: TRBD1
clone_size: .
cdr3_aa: CATSGRTGGGYTF
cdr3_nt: TGTGCCACCAGCGGAAGGACAGGGGGTGGCTACACCTTC

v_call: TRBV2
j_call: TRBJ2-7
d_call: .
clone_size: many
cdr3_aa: CASTTFTYEQYF
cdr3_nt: TGTGCCAGCACCACCTTTACCTACGAGCAGTACTTC